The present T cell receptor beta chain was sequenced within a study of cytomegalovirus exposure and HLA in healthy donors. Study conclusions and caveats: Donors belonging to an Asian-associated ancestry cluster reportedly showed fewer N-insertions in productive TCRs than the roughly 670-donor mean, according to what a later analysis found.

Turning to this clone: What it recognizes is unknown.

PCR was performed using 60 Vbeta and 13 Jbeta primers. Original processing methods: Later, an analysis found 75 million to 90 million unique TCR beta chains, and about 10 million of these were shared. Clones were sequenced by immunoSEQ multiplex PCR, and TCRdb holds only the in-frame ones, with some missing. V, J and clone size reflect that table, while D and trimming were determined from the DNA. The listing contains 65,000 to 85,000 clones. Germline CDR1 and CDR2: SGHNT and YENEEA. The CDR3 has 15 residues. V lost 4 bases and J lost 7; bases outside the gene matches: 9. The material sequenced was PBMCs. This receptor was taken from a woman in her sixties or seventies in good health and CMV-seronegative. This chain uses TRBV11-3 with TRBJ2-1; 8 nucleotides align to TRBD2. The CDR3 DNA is TGTGCCAGCAGCTCGCTACGGACTAGCTGGAATGAGCAGTTCTTC. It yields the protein CASSSLRTSWNEQFF.